A single sample is the source of the 23 T cell receptor beta chains below, sequenced in a study of CD8+CD57+ T cells in acquired aplastic anemia. Genomic DNA provided the template from which TCR beta VDJ and CDR3 profiles were obtained. TCRdb used MiXCR to reprocess the reads, holding one entry per CDR3 protein. Among about 420,000 distinct CDR3 sequences listed, roughly 68% were seen once. The sample was sorted CD4+, CD8+, or CD8+CD57+ T cells (not recorded which) from PBMCs. These receptors came from a human donor in good health, serving as a control.

The V call is TRBV7-9, the J call TRBJ1-1, with a possible D match to TRBD1 (6 bases). Trimming stripped 5 bases from V and 6 bases from J, with 19 bases between. Germline V gene lookup returns CDR1 SEHNR and CDR2 FQNEAQ (reference sequence). CDR3 length equals 15 residues. The CDR3 spells CASSQGNRVAAEAFF. CDR3 nucleotide sequence: TGTGCCAGCAGCCAAGGGAACAGGGTGGCCGCTGAAGCTTTCTTT. The whole variable domain, filled in from reference TRBV7-9 and TRBJ1-1, reads DTGVSQNPRHKITKRGQNVTFRCDPISEHNRLYWYRQTLGQGPEFLTYFQNEAQLEKSRLLSDRFSAERPKGSFSTLEIQRTEQGDSAMYLCASSQGNRVAAEAFFGQGTRLTVV.

Concerning this clonotype itself: A read error may produce the germline difference seen at one junction end. This chain connects TRBV5-1 to TRBJ1-4; TRBD1 matches at 7 bases. CDR1 is SGHRS and CDR2 is YFSETQ in the germline V gene. This CDR3 region has 15 residues. The CDR3 reads CASSAQTGRNEKLFF. The CDR3 DNA is TGTGCCAGCAGCGCCCAGACAGGGCGTAATGAAAAACTGTTTTTT.

About this clonotype itself: A read error may account for a junction end that differs from germline. The chain joins TRBV25-1 to TRBJ1-3; D remains ambiguous. The CDR3 has 14 residues. From germline, CDR1 is MGHDK and CDR2 SYGVNS. CDR3 protein: CTSSAGINGNTIYF. The CDR3 DNA reads as TGTACCAGCAGTGCAGGAATTAACGGAAACACCATATATTTT.

V usage is TRBV5-5 and J usage is TRBJ1-1; D gene uncertain. The germline V gene encodes CDR1 SGHKS and CDR2 YYEKEE (reference sequence). The CDR3 is 14 amino acids. V was clipped by 2 bases and J by 10 bases, with 18 bases between them. The CDR3 DNA is TGTGCCAGCAGCTTCCGGACCAGGAGCACGGCAGCTTTCTTT. Residues: CASSFRTRSTAAFF.

Many counts were recorded for this clonotype. The J gene is TRBJ1-3, the V gene TRBV11-1; D remains unclear. The V gene's germline CDR1 is SGHAT and CDR2 FQDESV (reference sequence). CDR3 length equals 15 residues. Trimming cost V 1 base and J 0 bases, with 7 bases left between them. This CDR3 reads CASSLVANSGNTIYF. The CDR3 DNA reads as TGTGCCAGCAGCTTAGTTGCTAACTCTGGAAACACCATATATTTT.

This clonotype turned up a few times. The rearrangement links TRBV27 to TRBJ2-1; no clear D. Trimming removed 6 bases from V and 5 bases from J, with 14 bases in between. Germline assignment: CDR1 MNHEY and CDR2 SMNVEV (reference sequence). CDR3 length equals 14 residues. Written as DNA, the CDR3 is TGTGCCAGCAGATCTGGACCGTCAAACAATGAGCAGTTCTTC. Its translation: CASRSGPSNNEQFF.

As to this clonotype: The conserved phenylalanine or tryptophan is not found at the CDR3 terminus, so this likely reflects a read error. Because the CDR3's place on the DNA is in doubt, the DNA is left out and the CDR3 is given as listed by TCRdb. This chain connects TRBV7-3 to TRBJ2-5; the D segment call TRBD2 is taken from the table without a DNA check. The germline gives CDR1 SGHTA, CDR2 FQGTGA. The CDR3 sequence runs 13 residues, both termini included. The CDR3 spells CASSPGRGTAETQ.

Points on this clonotype: Germline and junction disagree at one end, which may indicate a read error. The chain joins TRBV7-3 to TRBJ2-1; D unclear. In germline, CDR1 is SGHTA, CDR2 FQGTGA. The CDR3 spans 14 residues. CDR3: CANSPSSVANEQFF. In nucleotides, the CDR3 is TGTGCCAACAGCCCAAGTTCGGTAGCAAATGAGCAGTTCTTC. The variable domain in full, completed from reference TRBV7-3 and TRBJ2-1, reads GAGVSQTPSNKVTEKGKYVELRCDPISGHTALYWYRQSLGQGPEFLIYFQGTGAADDSGLPNDRFFAVRPEGSVSTLKIQRTERGDSAVYLCANSPSSVANEQFFGPGTRLTVL.

This clonotype was seen many times. The gene calls are TRBV19 and TRBJ2-7; D assignment may be TRBD1 or TRBD2 (5 bases each). The CDR3 extends over 14 amino acids. Germline CDR1 LNHDA, CDR2 SQIVND (reference sequence). V lost 7 bases and J 5 bases, leaving 18 bases between the germline ends. The DNA for the CDR3 is TGTGCCAGTAATGCTGGGGGTTCCGTCGACGAGCAGTACTTC. Its protein product is CASNAGGSVDEQYF.

The chain combines TRBV29-1 with TRBJ2-1, with TRBD1 identical over 7 bases. The ends lost 6 bases at V and 9 bases at J; junction bases unmatched: 8. The germline V gene encodes CDR1 SQVTM and CDR2 ANQGSEA. The CDR3 totals 12 residues. The DNA for the CDR3 is TGCAGCGTGGGTAAGGGGGCGGGTGAGCAGTTCTTC. This gives the protein CSVGKGAGEQFF.

The chain is built from TRBV11-2 and TRBJ2-3, with no clear D. The germline V and J ends were trimmed by 5 bases and 1 base, with 19 bases remaining between them. Germline CDR1 SGHAT, CDR2 FQNNGV. This CDR3 comprises 17 residues. The CDR3 here is CASSRVGSGRGTDTQYF. As DNA, the CDR3 is TGTGCCAGCAGCAGGGTCGGGTCAGGTCGGGGCACAGATACGCAGTATTTT. The whole variable domain, filled in from reference TRBV11-2 and TRBJ2-3, reads EAGVAQSPRYKIIEKRQSVAFWCNPISGHATLYWYQQILGQGPKLLIQFQNNGVVDDSQLPKDRFSAERLKGVDSTLKIQPAKLEDSAVYLCASSRVGSGRGTDTQYFGPGTRLTVL.

The rearrangement uses TRBV5-5 and TRBJ2-1, with D possibly matching TRBD1 (5 bases). Germline CDR1 reads SGHKS; CDR2 reads YYEKEE (reference sequence). With 4 bases removed from V and 5 bases from J, the gap between germline ends came to 16 bases. The CDR3 length is 15 residues. CDR3 nucleotides: TGTGCCAGCAGCGCGGCGGACAACGGTAACAATGAGCAGTTCTTC. Translation: CASSAADNGNNEQFF.

The V gene is TRBV12-3 or TRBV12-4, the J gene TRBJ2-7; tentatively, D is TRBD1 or TRBD2 (5 bases each). This CDR3 has 14 residues. V dropped 6 bases and J dropped 2 bases, with 14 bases sitting between them. The CDR3 region has the DNA TGTGCCAGCAGCCGAGGGGCCGGAACCTACGAGCAGTACTTC. Encoded protein: CASSRGAGTYEQYF.

The chain combines TRBV7-2 with TRBJ1-1; D unclear. The CDR3 contains 12 residues. The germline V gene has CDR1 SGHTA and CDR2 FQGNSA. Trimming shortened V by 7 bases and J by 0 bases, and 6 bases separated the two germline ends. The CDR3 sequence: CASMVVNTEAFF. In DNA form, the CDR3 reads TGTGCCAGCATGGTGGTGAACACTGAAGCTTTCTTT.

With regard to this clonotype: It is likely a read error, because the conserved phenylalanine at the end of the CDR3 is missing. This sequence joins TRBV6-4 and TRBJ1-6, with D maybe TRBD1 (5 bases). Germline V gene sequence: CDR1 MRHNA, CDR2 SNTAGT. V dropped 8 bases and J dropped 6 bases, with 17 bases sitting between them. CDR3 length: 15 amino acids. CDR3 loop: CASGLEAGTNSPLHL. The CDR3 DNA is TGTGCCAGCGGATTGGAGGCGGGGACTAATTCACCCCTCCACCTT.

V is TRBV12-3 or TRBV12-4 and J is TRBJ1-2; TRBD1 agrees at 8 bases. Germline trimming cut 6 bases from V and 6 bases from J; bases unmatched to any gene: 6. CDR3 length equals 13 residues. The CDR3 reads CASRDEGQDGYTF. Written as DNA, the CDR3 is TGTGCCAGCAGGGACGAGGGACAGGATGGCTACACCTTC.

The chain carries TRBV12-3 or TRBV12-4 and TRBJ2-7; D is tentatively TRBD1 or TRBD2 (6 bases each). The CDR3 runs to 13 residues. V was trimmed by 6 bases and J by 5 bases, leaving 14 bases between them. The CDR3 protein is CASSPGGGDEQYF. The CDR3 DNA reads TGTGCCAGCAGCCCCGGGGGCGGCGACGAGCAGTACTTC.

The V and J genes are TRBV7-3 and TRBJ2-4; TRBD2 is a possible D gene (5 bases). This CDR3 has 16 residues. Trimming took off 6 bases at V and 1 base at J, with 16 bases between the two ends. Germline V gene sequence: CDR1 SGHTA, CDR2 FQGTGA. The CDR3 region has the DNA TGTGCCAGCAGTTATTGGCGGGTTGGGGCCAAAAACATTCAGTACTTC. Amino acid sequence: CASSYWRVGAKNIQYF.

The table lists this clonotype with a few counts. The chain joins TRBV2 to TRBJ1-2; D is undetermined. CDR1 and CDR2 from the germline V gene are SNHLY and FYNNEI. CDR3 length equals 10 residues. V lost 9 bases to trimming and J lost 8 bases, with 10 bases between them. The CDR3 region is CARPGWGYTF. CDR3 DNA sequence: TGTGCCAGACCCGGGTGGGGCTACACCTTC.

This clonotype was counted a few times. The V and J genes are TRBV12-3 or TRBV12-4 and TRBJ2-4, with 9 bases matching TRBD2. CDR3 length equals 15 residues. V was pared by 3 bases and J by 1 base, with 1 base of the junction left unmatched. The CDR3 DNA reads as TGTGCCAGCAGTTTCCTAGCGGGGGCCAAAAACATTCAGTACTTC. Translating gives CASSFLAGAKNIQYF.

The chain employs TRBV20-1 and TRBJ1-2; D not certain. The CDR3 has 13 amino acids. V was pared by 0 bases and J by 4 bases, with 9 bases between. Per the germline V gene, CDR1 is DFQATT and CDR2 is SNEGSKA (reference sequence). The CDR3 DNA is TGCAGTGCTAGAGATCCCGGGAGCTATGGCTACACCTTC. Translation: CSARDPGSYGYTF.

As for this clonotype: Lacking the conserved final phenylalanine or tryptophan, this CDR3 likely reflects a read error. It is unclear where the CDR3 begins or ends on the DNA, so no DNA is shown, and the CDR3 is as TCRdb lists it. CDR3 sequence: CASSLLREWSSYGTSG. The rearrangement joins TRBV15 to TRBJ2-7; the listed D gene, TRBD1, was not tested against the DNA. The CDR3 extends over 16 residues, inclusive of both ends. CDR1 and CDR2 (germline): LNHNV, YYDKDF (reference sequence).

This clonotype was detected only once. The junction differs from germline at one of its ends, possibly a read error. The V and J genes are TRBV7-9 and TRBJ2-1; D is perhaps TRBD2 (6 bases). The length of the CDR3 is 15 residues. CDR1 SEHNR and CDR2 FQNEAQ come from the germline V gene (reference sequence). Here the CDR3 DNA reads TGTGCCAGCAGCCACGCGGGCGGGGTAGGAAATGAGAAGTTCTTC. It is translated as CASSHAGGVGNEKFF.